The entry below gives a single T cell receptor beta chain sequence along with its context. The CDR3 is 12 residues long. Trimming took off 4 bases at V and 5 bases at J, with 5 bases between the two ends. The germline gives CDR1 LNHDA, CDR2 SQIVND (reference sequence). These data belong to a study of blood T cell repertoires in COVID-19. Study members were between 18 and 89 years old and lived in 24 US regions. Data came from immunoSEQ multiplex PCR; TCRdb stores just in-frame clones and leaves some out. The sample includes 200,000 to 250,000 clones, 84% of them seen just once. Sequenced input: PBMCs or T cells enriched from blood (not recorded which). The TCR comes from a man aged 55 to 70 who had recovered from COVID-19. The chain links TRBV19 to TRBJ2-2; D not certain. The CDR3 sequence is CASSKLTGELFF. The CDR3 nucleotides are TGTGCCAGTAGTAAATTAACCGGGGAGCTGTTTTTT.